This T cell receptor (beta chain) is from a study of blood T cell repertoires in COVID-19. Turning to the study itself: The United States, Italy and Spain provided the acute and convalescent COVID-19 samples. Nucleic acid was either cDNA or gDNA, and it came from T cells, B-cell-depleted T cells, or PBMCs.

Assay: immunoSEQ multiplex PCR; the TCRdb copy retains only in-frame clones and omits some. The repertoire includes over 95,000 clones, 85% to 90% of them detected once, and under 6% sits in the top ten. This clone was found once. The source of this sequence is a woman between 45 and 60 years old with acute or convalescent COVID-19. Sequencing was done on a sample of peripheral blood.

In nucleotides, the CDR3 is TGTGCCAGCAGTCTAGGGCTCCCAGGGATCGGGTTGGATGAGCAGTTCTTC. It translates to CASSLGLPGIGLDEQFF. The J gene is TRBJ2-1, the V gene TRBV27, with a weak D call TRBD1 (5 bases). The CDR3 spans 17 residues. The ends were cut back, 5 bases at V and 8 bases at J, with 25 bases in the middle. From germline, CDR1 is MNHEY and CDR2 SMNVEV (reference sequence).